The 16 T cell receptor beta chains listed next were all sequenced from one sample in a study of cytomegalovirus exposure and HLA in healthy donors. Vbeta (60) and Jbeta (13) primers were used in the PCR. TCRdb's copy holds only in-frame clones and misses some; the assay was immunoSEQ multiplex PCR. The table shows fewer than 200,000 clones, with 80% to 90% occurring only once. Source material: PBMCs. Receptors originate from a woman aged 18-30 years in good health and CMV-seronegative.

This clone was observed a handful of times. The CDR3 DNA reads as TGCAGCGCGGACAGGGCGAACACTGAAGCTTTCTTT. This translates into CSADRANTEAFF. The chain employs TRBV29-1 and TRBJ1-1; 8 bases map to TRBD1. V trimming: 7 bases; J trimming: 1 base; junction bases outside the gene matches: 2. Germline CDR1 SQVTM, CDR2 ANQGSEA. CDR3 size: 12 residues.

There are a few counts of this clone. V gene TRBV18 combines with J gene TRBJ2-1; D is unresolved. The CDR3 sequence is 13 residues long. CDR1 and CDR2 (germline): KGHSH, LQKENI. V dropped 6 bases and J dropped 8 bases, with 14 bases sitting between them. The CDR3 nucleotides read TGTGCCAGCTCTCCCTCTGGGCGCGATGAGCAGTTCTTC. This encodes CASSPSGRDEQFF.

CDR3 nucleotide sequence: TGTGCCAGCAGCGCGGGGGGCTCCAACACCGGGGAGCTGTTTTTT. It specifies CASSAGGSNTGELFF. The rearrangement uses TRBV2 and TRBJ2-2; 8 bases fit TRBD2. Unmatched junction bases numbered 5, after V lost 6 bases and J lost 2 bases. The CDR3 has 15 residues. Germline CDR1 and CDR2: SNHLY and FYNNEI.

As regards this clone: One end of the junction does not line up with germline, which may come from a read error. The rearrangement uses TRBV18 and TRBJ1-1; 9 nucleotides line up with TRBD1. This CDR3 spans 18 amino acids. Per the germline V gene, CDR1 is KGHSH and CDR2 is LQKENI. CDR3 protein: CAGSPLTGGERTNTEAFF. CDR3 nucleotide sequence: TGTGCCGGCTCACCCTTAACAGGGGGCGAGCGTACGAACACTGAAGCTTTCTTT.

The sample holds one count of this clone. The chain has TRBV4-1 and TRBJ2-7; TRBD2 matches at 8 bases. Germline V gene sequence: CDR1 MGHRA, CDR2 YSYEKL. This CDR3 has 17 residues. V dropped 1 base and J dropped 7; count of bases not matched to a gene: 15. The DNA of the CDR3 is TGCGCCAGCAGCCAAGGCGTAACTAGCGGCCAAGGGTGGGAGCAGTACTTC. Protein: CASSQGVTSGQGWEQYF.

This clone appeared once. The chain links TRBV28 to TRBJ1-4, with D tentatively TRBD1 (5 bases). The CDR3 extends over 14 amino acids. The germline V gene has CDR1 MDHEN and CDR2 SYDVKM. V lost 9 bases and J lost 8, with 19 bases in between. CDR3 coding DNA: TGTGCCAGTGGGGGGTCCATCCTGGGGGAAAAACTGTTTTTT. Its protein is CASGGSILGEKLFF.

This clone was observed a single time. The chain links TRBV6-4 to TRBJ2-3, with TRBD2 as a possible D gene (6 bases). CDR3 length: 16 residues. Looked up from germline, CDR1 is MRHNA and CDR2 is SNTAGT. Between the trimmed V and J ends, which lost 5 bases and 3 bases, there was a span of 18 bases. This CDR3 reads CASSPGELGGTDTQYF. In DNA, the CDR3 is TGTGCCAGCAGTCCGGGCGAGCTTGGGGGGACAGATACGCAGTATTTT.

This rearrangement joins TRBV11-3 to TRBJ2-1, with a tentative D call TRBD1 (5 bases). CDR3 size: 14 residues. The V end lost 6 bases, the J end lost 2 bases, and 11 bases lay between the germline ends. Germline CDR1 SGHNT, CDR2 YENEEA. The CDR3 DNA reads as TGTGCCAGCAGTCCTGACAGTACCTACAATGAGCAGTTCTTC. Translated: CASSPDSTYNEQFF.

A note on this clone: A junction end diverges from the germline sequence, so it may reflect a read error. This sequence joins TRBV4-3 and TRBJ1-1; no firm D call. Germline V gives CDR1 LGHNA, CDR2 YSLEER. This CDR3 contains 14 residues. In DNA, the CDR3 is TGCGCCAGCAGCAAAGAACAGTTAGACACTGAAGCTTTCTTT. As protein: CASSKEQLDTEAFF.

The chain carries TRBV15 and TRBJ1-2, with D unclear. In germline, CDR1 is LNHNV, CDR2 YYDKDF (reference sequence). This CDR3 region has 15 residues. Between the trimmed V and J ends, which lost 0 bases and 3 bases, there was a span of 11 bases. CDR3 residues: CATSRDPGLDYGYTF. In DNA, the CDR3 is TGTGCCACCAGCAGAGATCCTGGGCTCGACTATGGCTACACCTTC.

The chain carries TRBV15 and TRBJ2-7; D remains unclear. The germline V gene has CDR1 LNHNV and CDR2 YYDKDF (reference sequence). This CDR3 comprises 13 residues. V dropped 0 bases and J dropped 3 bases, with 6 bases sitting between them. The CDR3 loop is CATSRDQHYEQYF. CDR3 bases: TGTGCCACCAGCAGAGATCAACACTACGAGCAGTACTTC.

This sequence joins TRBV28 and TRBJ1-1; weak D call: TRBD1 (6 bases). CDR3 length: 11 residues. Germline V gives CDR1 MDHEN, CDR2 SYDVKM. V was pared by 6 bases and J by 8 bases, with 10 bases between. CDR3 nucleotide sequence: TGTGCCAGCAGCTTAGACAGGGAAGCTTTCTTT. It yields the protein CASSLDREAFF.

This clone has a single count. This chain joins TRBV9 and TRBJ2-7; weak D call: TRBD2 (5 bases). The CDR3 contains 15 residues. V was trimmed by 0 bases and J by 4 bases, leaving 14 bases between them. The germline V gene encodes CDR1 SGDLS and CDR2 YYNGEE. In DNA form, the CDR3 reads TGTGCCAGCAGCGTAGAGGCGGGCAGCCAATACGAGCAGTACTTC. Translating gives CASSVEAGSQYEQYF.

The chain joins TRBV9 to TRBJ2-7; the D gene is possibly TRBD2 (5 bases). The germline V and J ends were trimmed by 1 base and 7 bases, with 12 bases remaining between them. The CDR3 is made up of 13 amino acids. Germline V CDR1 and CDR2: SGDLS, YYNGEE. CDR3 sequence: CASSVRLTGEQYF. The CDR3 DNA reads as TGTGCCAGCAGCGTACGGTTAACGGGAGAGCAGTACTTC. Variable domain in full (rest from reference TRBV9 and TRBJ2-7): DSGVTQTPKHLITATGQRVTLRCSPRSGDLSVYWYQQSLDQGLQFLIQYYNGEERAKGNILERFSAQQFPDLHSELNLSSLELGDSALYFCASSVRLTGEQYFGPGTRLTVT.

The chain recombines TRBV28 with TRBJ2-4; TRBD1 matches 9 bases. CDR3 length: 14 amino acids. Germline V CDR1 and CDR2: MDHEN, SYDVKM. The J segment lost 3 bases and the V segment lost 6 bases, leaving 3 bases of the junction unmatched. CDR3 protein: CASRTGGHKNIQYF. For the CDR3, the DNA is TGTGCCAGCAGGACAGGGGGGCACAAAAACATTCAGTACTTC. Supplemented by reference TRBV28 and TRBJ2-4, the full variable domain reads DVKVTQSSRYLVKRTGEKVFLECVQDMDHENMFWYRQDPGLGLRLIYFSYDVKMKEKGDIPEGYSVSREKKERFSLILESASTNQTSMYLCASRTGGHKNIQYFGAGTRLSVL.

This clone was observed once. The chain has TRBV28 and TRBJ2-7, with 11 bases aligning to TRBD2. The J segment lost 4 bases and the V segment lost 10 bases, leaving 9 bases of the junction unmatched. Per the germline V gene, CDR1 is MDHEN and CDR2 is SYDVKM. The CDR3 covers 14 residues. The chain's CDR3 is CATARLAGPYEQYF. In DNA form, the CDR3 reads TGTGCCACCGCAAGACTAGCGGGACCTTACGAGCAGTACTTC.